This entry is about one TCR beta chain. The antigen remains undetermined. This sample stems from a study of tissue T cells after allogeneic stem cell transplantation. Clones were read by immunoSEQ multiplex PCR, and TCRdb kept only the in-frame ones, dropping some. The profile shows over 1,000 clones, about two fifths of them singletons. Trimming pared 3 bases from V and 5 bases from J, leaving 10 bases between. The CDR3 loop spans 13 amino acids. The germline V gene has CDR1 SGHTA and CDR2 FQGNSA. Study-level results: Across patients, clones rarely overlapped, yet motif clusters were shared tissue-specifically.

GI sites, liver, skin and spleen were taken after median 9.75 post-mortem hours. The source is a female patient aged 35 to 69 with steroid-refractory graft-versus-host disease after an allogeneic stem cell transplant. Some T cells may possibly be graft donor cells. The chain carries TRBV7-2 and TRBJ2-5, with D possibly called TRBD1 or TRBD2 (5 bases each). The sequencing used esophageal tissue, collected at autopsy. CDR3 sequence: CASSFQRDETQYF. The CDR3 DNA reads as TGTGCCAGCAGCTTTCAAAGGGACGAGACCCAGTACTTC.